The rows below give T cell receptor beta chains drawn from one sample of a study. Each CDR3 protein is one row after TCRdb ran MiXCR on the 5' RACE reads. Of tens of thousands of distinct CDR3 sequences in the sample, just under 30% were seen once. What was sequenced was memory CD4+ T cells sorted from a lymph node. The receptors come from a female donor with breast cancer. Each CDR3 is given without its conserved first and last residue.

length	V	J	CDR3
11	TRBV12-3/TRBV12-4	TRBJ2-7	ASSLGQGDEQY
13	TRBV6-6	TRBJ1-4	ASSYPEKNDEKLF
12	TRBV4-1	TRBJ2-5	ASSHVANQETQY
11	TRBV4-1	TRBJ2-7	ASSQDRGREQY
12	TRBV12-3/TRBV12-4	TRBJ2-2	ASSWTGNTGELF
15	TRBV7-2	TRBJ2-7	ASSRSGSLYSSYEQY
13	TRBV4-1	TRBJ2-1	ASRAASGMRSEQF
12	TRBV5-1	TRBJ1-1	ASSFDGRNTEAF
12	TRBV9	TRBJ2-7	ASSGTGTPYEQY
11	TRBV5-1	TRBJ2-5	ASSNQGGETQY
14	TRBV11-2	TRBJ2-7	ASSLAGARHTYEQY
11	TRBV6-1	TRBJ2-6	ASASSGANVLT
13	TRBV7-3	TRBJ2-7	ASSLTSGESYEQY
15	TRBV5-1	TRBJ2-2	ASSPSGAGLNTGELF
13	TRBV7-2	TRBJ2-2	ASSLGQRNTGELF
14	TRBV7-2	TRBJ2-1	ASSFLGGLAYNEQF
13	TRBV7-2	TRBJ1-6	ASSLPGAPWSPLH
11	TRBV20-1	TRBJ2-7	SARQTTLGEQY
15	TRBV6-1	TRBJ2-3	ASSEAPRTGPTDTQY
16	TRBV3-1	TRBJ1-2	ASSTLRDRGQLDYGYT
16	TRBV7-9	TRBJ2-2	ASSSRDHTPPPTGELL
12	TRBV20-1	TRBJ1-2	SARDSTGGAGYT
10	TRBV6-5	TRBJ2-5	ASGNNQETQY
14	TRBV6-5	TRBJ2-2	ASRASGLAVTGELF
12	TRBV12-3/TRBV12-4	TRBJ2-7	ASIPTGYSYEQY
15	TRBV6-8	TRBJ2-3	ASSCYLPADYTDTQY
13	TRBV7-6	TRBJ2-2	ASSLKAGAGGELF
12	TRBV7-2	TRBJ2-1	ASSPRAAYNEQF
13	TRBV5-1	TRBJ2-2	ASSLPSGSHGELF
12	TRBV27	TRBJ1-4	ASSSRPSLEKLF
12	TRBV5-1	TRBJ2-3	ASSLSQSTDTQY
20	TRBV4-1	TRBJ2-7	ASSQGWWYSTGTSGASYEQY
13	TRBV5-1	TRBJ2-3	ASSLVGREQDTQY
11	TRBV20-1	TRBJ2-3	SARVQVTDTQY
13	TRBV6-5	TRBJ1-5	ASSYSGRPNQPQH
13	TRBV27	TRBJ1-5	ASRPFGVLRQPQH
14	TRBV9	TRBJ2-3	ASSVDASFGTDTQY
13	TRBV5-1	TRBJ1-2	ASSLASGGAFGYT
12	TRBV20-1	TRBJ2-3	SADVAGVGDTQY
11	TRBV3-1	TRBJ1-1	ASSQGGNTEAF
14	TRBV12-3/TRBV12-4	TRBJ2-5	ASSSRTTSGDETQH
12	TRBV7-9	TRBJ1-5	ASSPTGENQPQH
13	TRBV12-3/TRBV12-4	TRBJ1-5	ASTLTGLGKQPQH
10	TRBV6-2/TRBV6-3	TRBJ1-1	ASSTHGSEAF
11	TRBV7-9	TRBJ2-5	ASSLVWQETQY
12	TRBV28	TRBJ2-7	ASSLLDRAYEQY
14	TRBV6-5	TRBJ1-6	ASTEGGNSYNSPLH
12	TRBV28	TRBJ2-1	ASIPGTSVPEQF
12	TRBV3-1	TRBJ1-1	ASSKTVMNTEAF
11	TRBV12-3/TRBV12-4	TRBJ1-1	ASSFQVNTEAF
11	TRBV12-5	TRBJ1-1	ASGLQGPVGAF
12	TRBV20-1	TRBJ2-3	SGNREVRTDTQY